A selection of T cell receptor beta chains follows, all from one sample in a study of shared clonotypes between healthy human individuals. Data came from immunoSEQ multiplex PCR; TCRdb stores just in-frame clones and leaves some out. This repertoire shows 2 million to 2.5 million clones, 80% to 95% found once; its top ten account for 0.36%. Sequencing input: naive CD4+ T cells from PBMCs. These receptors all stem from a young man in good health. Some clones in this sample may be carry-over from other donors' samples. CDR3s include the opening cysteine and the closing phenylalanine or tryptophan. A D gene is named only where the DNA matches it firmly. Expanded clones get a size class; other rows say once, few or many, or leave the size out.

cdr3_length,d_call,v_call,j_call,clone_size,cdr3_nt,cdr3_aa
16,NA,TRBV7-3,TRBJ2-6,NA,TGTGCCAGCAGCTTAATTGCGGGGCTCGGGGCCAACGTCCTGACTTTC,CASSLIAGLGANVLTF
12,NA,TRBV30,TRBJ2-2,NA,TGTGCCGGGTGGGTCGGGTCCGGGGAGCTGTTTTTT,CAGWVGSGELFF
14,TRBD1,TRBV10-2,TRBJ1-1,once,TGCGCCAGCAGTTCGGGACAGGCGAACACTGAAGCTTTCTTT,CASSSGQANTEAFF
16,NA,TRBV7-2,TRBJ2-3,once,TGTGCCAGCAGCTTAGCAGGGGGGACGAGCTCTATTACGCAGTATTTT,CASSLAGGTSSITQYF
15,NA,TRBV7-2,TRBJ2-2,once,TGTGCCAGCAGCCCACGGCGGTCGAACACCGGGGAGCTGTTTTTT,CASSPRRSNTGELFF
14,NA,TRBV5-1,TRBJ2-1,once,TGCGCCAGCAGCTTGGTTGCCGGGTCGGATGAGCAGTTCTTC,CASSLVAGSDEQFF
14,TRBD1,TRBV7-8,TRBJ1-1,NA,TGTGCCAGCAGCTCGACAGGGGGTAGGACTGAAGCTTTCTTT,CASSSTGGRTEAFF
14,NA,TRBV5-1,TRBJ1-1,NA,TGCGCCAGCAGCTTGGAGGCAGGGGTGACTGAAGCTTTCTTT,CASSLEAGVTEAFF
12,NA,TRBV28,TRBJ2-7,NA,TGTGCCAGCAGTTACAGGTACTACGAGCAGTACTTC,CASSYRYYEQYF
16,NA,TRBV6-1,TRBJ2-7,NA,TGTGCCATCAGCGAATCCGATGGACTCTTCCCAAACGAGCAGTACTTC,CAISESDGLFPNEQYF
13,NA,TRBV6-6,TRBJ1-4,once,TGTGCCAGCAGTTACTCGAGAGTCGAAAAACTGTTTTTT,CASSYSRVEKLFF
15,TRBD1,TRBV11-3,TRBJ2-5,NA,TGTGCCAGCAGCCCTGGGACAGGGGGCGGAGAGACCCAGTACTTC,CASSPGTGGGETQYF
14,NA,TRBV14,TRBJ2-3,NA,TGTGCCAGCAGCCAAGATCCGGGTCCAGATACGCAGTATTTT,CASSQDPGPDTQYF